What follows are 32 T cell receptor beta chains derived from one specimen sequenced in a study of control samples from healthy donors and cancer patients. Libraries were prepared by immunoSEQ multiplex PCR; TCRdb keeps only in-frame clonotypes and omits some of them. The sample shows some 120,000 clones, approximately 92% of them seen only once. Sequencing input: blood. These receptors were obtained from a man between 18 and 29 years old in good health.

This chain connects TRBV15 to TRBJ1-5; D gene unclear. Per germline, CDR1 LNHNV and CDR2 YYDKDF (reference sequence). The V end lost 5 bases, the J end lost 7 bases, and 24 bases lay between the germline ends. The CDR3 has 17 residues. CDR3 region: CATSGGLGRPNDQPQHF. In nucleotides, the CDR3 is TGTGCCACCAGCGGAGGTTTAGGTCGGCCCAACGACCAGCCCCAGCATTTT.

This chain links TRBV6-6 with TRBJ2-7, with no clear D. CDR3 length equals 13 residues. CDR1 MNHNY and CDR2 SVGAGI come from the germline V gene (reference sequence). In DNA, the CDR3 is TGTGCCAGCAGTTCTGACCCTTTGGTCCCCGCGAACGTC. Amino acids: CASSSDPLVPANV.

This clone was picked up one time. DNA for the CDR3: TGCAGCGTTACCGACAGGGGCGGCTATGGCTACACCTTC. Protein product: CSVTDRGGYGYTF. The rearrangement uses TRBV29-1 and TRBJ1-2; 8 bases are a match to TRBD1. Germline V gene sequence: CDR1 SQVTM, CDR2 ANQGSEA. Unmatched junction bases numbered 6, after V lost 5 bases and J lost 4 bases. The CDR3 spans 13 residues. Supplemented by reference TRBV29-1 and TRBJ1-2, the full variable domain reads SAVISQKPSRDICQRGTSLTIQCQVDSQVTMMFWYRQQPGQSLTLIATANQGSEATYESGFVIDKFPISRPNLTFSTLTVSNMSPEDSSIYLCSVTDRGGYGYTFGSGTRLTVV.

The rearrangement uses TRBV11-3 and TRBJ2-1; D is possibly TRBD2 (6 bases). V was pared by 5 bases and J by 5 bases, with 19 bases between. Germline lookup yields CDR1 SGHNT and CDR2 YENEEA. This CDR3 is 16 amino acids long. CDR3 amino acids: CASSPLSGTGHNEQFF. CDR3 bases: TGTGCCAGCAGCCCACTGTCCGGGACTGGGCACAATGAGCAGTTCTTC.

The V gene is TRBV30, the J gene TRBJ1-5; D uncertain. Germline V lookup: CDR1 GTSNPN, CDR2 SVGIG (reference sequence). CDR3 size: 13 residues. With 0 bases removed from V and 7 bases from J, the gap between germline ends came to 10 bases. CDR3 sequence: CAWSVKGGQPQHF. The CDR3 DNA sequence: TGTGCCTGGAGTGTAAAGGGCGGCCAGCCCCAGCATTTT.

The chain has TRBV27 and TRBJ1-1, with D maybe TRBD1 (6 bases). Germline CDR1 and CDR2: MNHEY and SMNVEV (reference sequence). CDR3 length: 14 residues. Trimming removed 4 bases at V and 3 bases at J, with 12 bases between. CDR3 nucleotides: TGTGCCAGCAGTTCCGCAGGGGTGGACACTGAAGCTTTCTTT. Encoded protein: CASSSAGVDTEAFF.

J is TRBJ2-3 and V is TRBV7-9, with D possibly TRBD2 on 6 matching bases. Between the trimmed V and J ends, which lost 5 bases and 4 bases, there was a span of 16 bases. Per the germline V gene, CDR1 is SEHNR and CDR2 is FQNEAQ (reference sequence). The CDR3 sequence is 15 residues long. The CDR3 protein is CASSPTRGAADTQYF. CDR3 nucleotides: TGTGCCAGCAGCCCCACCCGCGGGGCGGCAGATACGCAGTATTTT.

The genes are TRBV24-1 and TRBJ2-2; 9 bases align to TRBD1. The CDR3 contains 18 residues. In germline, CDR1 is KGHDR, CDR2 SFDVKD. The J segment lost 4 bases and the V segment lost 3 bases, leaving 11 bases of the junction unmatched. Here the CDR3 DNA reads TGTGCCACCAGTGATCCTCTGACAGGGGGTGGTATCACCGGGGAGCTGTTTTTT. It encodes CATSDPLTGGGITGELFF.

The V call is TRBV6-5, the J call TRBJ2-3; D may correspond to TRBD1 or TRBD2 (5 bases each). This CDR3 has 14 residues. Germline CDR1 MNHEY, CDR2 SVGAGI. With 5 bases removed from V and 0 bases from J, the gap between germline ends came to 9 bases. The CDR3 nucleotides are TGTGCCAGCAGTCAAAGGGACAGCACAGATACGCAGTATTTT. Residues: CASSQRDSTDTQYF.

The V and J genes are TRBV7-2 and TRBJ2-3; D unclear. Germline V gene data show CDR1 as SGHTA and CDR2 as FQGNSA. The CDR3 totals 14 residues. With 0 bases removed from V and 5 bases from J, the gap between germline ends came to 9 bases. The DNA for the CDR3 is TGTGCCAGCAGCTTAGCGGGTGGGGTAGATACGCAGTATTTT. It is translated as CASSLAGGVDTQYF.

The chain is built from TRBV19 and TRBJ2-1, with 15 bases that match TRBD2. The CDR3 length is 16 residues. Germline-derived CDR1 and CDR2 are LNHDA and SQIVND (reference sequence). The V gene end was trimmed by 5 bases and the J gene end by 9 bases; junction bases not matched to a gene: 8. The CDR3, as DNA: TGTGCCAGTAGTTCCGGACTAGCGGGGGGGCAAGGTGAGCAGTTCTTC. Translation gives CASSSGLAGGQGEQFF.

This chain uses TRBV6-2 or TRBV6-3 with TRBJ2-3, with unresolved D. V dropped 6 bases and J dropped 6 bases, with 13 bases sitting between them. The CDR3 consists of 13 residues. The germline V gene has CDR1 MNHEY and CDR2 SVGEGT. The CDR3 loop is CASSHTTVDTQYF. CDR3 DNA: TGTGCCAGCAGCCATACTACGGTTGATACGCAGTATTTT.

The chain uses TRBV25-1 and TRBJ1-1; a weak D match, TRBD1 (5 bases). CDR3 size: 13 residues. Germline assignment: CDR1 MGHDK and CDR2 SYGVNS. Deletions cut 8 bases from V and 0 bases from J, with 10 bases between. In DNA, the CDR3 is TGTGCCAGCTGGGGACTTATGAACACTGAAGCTTTCTTT. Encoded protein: CASWGLMNTEAFF.

The CDR3 sequence is CASNNAQGVSEQFF. The DNA of the CDR3 is TGTGCCAGCAATAATGCACAGGGGGTTAGTGAGCAGTTCTTC. This chain links TRBV28 with TRBJ2-1, with TRBD1 identical over 8 bases. The CDR3 loop spans 14 amino acids. Losses at the gene ends were 7 bases for V and 9 bases for J; bases not matched to a gene: 11. Germline CDR1 is MDHEN and CDR2 is SYDVKM.

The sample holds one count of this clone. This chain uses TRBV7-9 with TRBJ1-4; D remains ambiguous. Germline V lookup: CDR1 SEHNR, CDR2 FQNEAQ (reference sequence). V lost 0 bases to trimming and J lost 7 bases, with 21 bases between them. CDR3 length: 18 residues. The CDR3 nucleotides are TGTGCCAGCAGCTTAGCGCTAAGGGCAGCTTGGGAGACTGAAAAACTGTTTTTT. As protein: CASSLALRAAWETEKLFF. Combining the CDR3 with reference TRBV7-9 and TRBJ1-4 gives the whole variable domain DTGVSQNPRHKITKRGQNVTFRCDPISEHNRLYWYRQTLGQGPEFLTYFQNEAQLEKSRLLSDRFSAERPKGSFSTLEIQRTEQGDSAMYLCASSLALRAAWETEKLFFGSGTQLSVL.

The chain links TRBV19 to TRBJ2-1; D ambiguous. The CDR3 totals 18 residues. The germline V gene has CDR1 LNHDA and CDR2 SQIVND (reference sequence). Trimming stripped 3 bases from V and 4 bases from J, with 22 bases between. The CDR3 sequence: CASSIPSTIAGVYNEQFF. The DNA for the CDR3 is TGTGCCAGTAGTATCCCGTCGACAATCGCCGGAGTTTACAATGAGCAGTTCTTC.

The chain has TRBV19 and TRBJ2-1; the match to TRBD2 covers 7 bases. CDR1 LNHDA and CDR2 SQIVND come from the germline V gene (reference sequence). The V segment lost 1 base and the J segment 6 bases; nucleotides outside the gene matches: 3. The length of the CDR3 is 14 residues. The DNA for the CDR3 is TGTGCCAGTAGTATAGCTGGGAGGGTCAATGAGCAGTTCTTC. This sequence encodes CASSIAGRVNEQFF.

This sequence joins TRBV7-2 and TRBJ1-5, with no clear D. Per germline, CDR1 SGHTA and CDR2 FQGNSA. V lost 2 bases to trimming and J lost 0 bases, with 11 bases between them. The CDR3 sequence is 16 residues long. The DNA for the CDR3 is TGTGCCAGCAGCTTAAGCTCAGCTAATAGCAATCAGCCCCAGCATTTT. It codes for CASSLSSANSNQPQHF.

The DNA for the CDR3 is TGCGCCAGCAGCTTGGCGCAGGCAATGATGAACACTGAAGCTTTCTTT. As protein: CASSLAQAMMNTEAFF. This chain uses TRBV5-1 with TRBJ1-1; D ambiguous. V shed 0 bases and J shed 0 bases, with 12 bases lying between them. This CDR3 is 16 amino acids long. Per germline, CDR1 SGHRS and CDR2 YFSETQ.

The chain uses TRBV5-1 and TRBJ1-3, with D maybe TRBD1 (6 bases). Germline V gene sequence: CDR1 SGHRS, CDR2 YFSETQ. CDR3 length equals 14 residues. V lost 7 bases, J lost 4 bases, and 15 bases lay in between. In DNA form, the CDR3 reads TGCGCCAGCTTCCTACAGGGTTCCGGAAACACCATATATTTT. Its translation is CASFLQGSGNTIYF.

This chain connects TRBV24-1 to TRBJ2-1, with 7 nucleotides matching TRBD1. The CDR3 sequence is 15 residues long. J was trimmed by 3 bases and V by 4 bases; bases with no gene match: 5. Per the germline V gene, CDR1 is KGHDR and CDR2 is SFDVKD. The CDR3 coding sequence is TGTGCCACCAGTGAGGCGACAGGGTACTACAATGAGCAGTTCTTC. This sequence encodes CATSEATGYYNEQFF.

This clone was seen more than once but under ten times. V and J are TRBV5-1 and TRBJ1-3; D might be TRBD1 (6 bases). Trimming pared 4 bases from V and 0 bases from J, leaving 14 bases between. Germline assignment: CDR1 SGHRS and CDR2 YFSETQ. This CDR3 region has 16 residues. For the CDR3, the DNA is TGCGCCAGCAGCGGAGGGACACCATCCTCTGGAAACACCATATATTTT. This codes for CASSGGTPSSGNTIYF.

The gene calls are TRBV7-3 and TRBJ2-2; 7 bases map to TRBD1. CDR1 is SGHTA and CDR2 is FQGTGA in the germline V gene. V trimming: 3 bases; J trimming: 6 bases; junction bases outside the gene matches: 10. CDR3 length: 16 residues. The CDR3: CASSLRQGFYPGELFF. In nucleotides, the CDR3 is TGTGCCAGCAGCTTGAGACAGGGTTTTTATCCCGGGGAGCTGTTTTTT.

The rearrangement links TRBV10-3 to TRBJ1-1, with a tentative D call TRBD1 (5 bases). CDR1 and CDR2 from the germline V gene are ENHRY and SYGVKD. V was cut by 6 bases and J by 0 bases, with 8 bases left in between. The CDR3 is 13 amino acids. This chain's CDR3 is CAIRRQMNTEAFF. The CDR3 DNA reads TGTGCCATCAGGAGACAGATGAACACTGAAGCTTTCTTT.

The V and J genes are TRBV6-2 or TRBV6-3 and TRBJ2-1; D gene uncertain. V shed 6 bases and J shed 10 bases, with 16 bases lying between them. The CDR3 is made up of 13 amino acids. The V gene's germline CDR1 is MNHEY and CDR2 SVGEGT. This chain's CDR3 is CASSPVGLGEQFF. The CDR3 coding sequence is TGTGCCAGCAGCCCCGTAGGTCTGGGCGAGCAGTTCTTC.

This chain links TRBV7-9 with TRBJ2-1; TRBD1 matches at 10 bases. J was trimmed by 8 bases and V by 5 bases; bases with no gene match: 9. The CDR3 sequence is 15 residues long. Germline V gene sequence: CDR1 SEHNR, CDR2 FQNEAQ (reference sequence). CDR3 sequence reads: CASSIGQGGFDEQFF. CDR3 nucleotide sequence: TGTGCCAGCAGCATCGGACAGGGGGGGTTCGATGAGCAGTTCTTC.

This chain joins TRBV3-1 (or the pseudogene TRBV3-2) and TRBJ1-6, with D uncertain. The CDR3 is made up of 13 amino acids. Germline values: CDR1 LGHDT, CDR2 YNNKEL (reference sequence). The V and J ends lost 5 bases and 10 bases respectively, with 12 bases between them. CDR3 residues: CASSGGSRSPLHF. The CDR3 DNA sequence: TGTGCCAGCAGCGGTGGCAGTCGCTCACCCCTCCACTTT.

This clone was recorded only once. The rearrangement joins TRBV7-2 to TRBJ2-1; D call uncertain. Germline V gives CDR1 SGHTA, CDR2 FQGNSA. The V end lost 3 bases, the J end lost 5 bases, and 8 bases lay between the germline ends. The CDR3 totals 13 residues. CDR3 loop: CASSLTVNNEQFF. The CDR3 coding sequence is TGTGCCAGCAGCTTGACCGTCAACAATGAGCAGTTCTTC.

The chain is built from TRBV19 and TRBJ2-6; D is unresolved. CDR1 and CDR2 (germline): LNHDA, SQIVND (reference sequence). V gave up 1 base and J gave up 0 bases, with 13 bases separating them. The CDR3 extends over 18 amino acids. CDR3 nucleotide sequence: TGTGCCAGTAGTATAGTCTACCGGGTTATCTCTGGGGCCAACGTCCTGACTTTC. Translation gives CASSIVYRVISGANVLTF.

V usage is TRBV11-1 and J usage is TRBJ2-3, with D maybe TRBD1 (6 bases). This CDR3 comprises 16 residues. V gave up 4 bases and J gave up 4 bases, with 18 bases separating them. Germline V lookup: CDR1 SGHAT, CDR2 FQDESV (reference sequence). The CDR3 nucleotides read TGTGCCAGCAGCTCAGGTGATCACAGGGAAGCAGATACGCAGTATTTT. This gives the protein CASSSGDHREADTQYF.

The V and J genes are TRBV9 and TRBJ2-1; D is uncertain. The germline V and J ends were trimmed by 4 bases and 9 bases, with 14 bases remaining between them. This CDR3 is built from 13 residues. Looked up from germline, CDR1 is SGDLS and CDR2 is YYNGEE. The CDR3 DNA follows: TGTGCCAGCAGCCTAATGACGAACGGTGAGCAGTTCTTC. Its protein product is CASSLMTNGEQFF.

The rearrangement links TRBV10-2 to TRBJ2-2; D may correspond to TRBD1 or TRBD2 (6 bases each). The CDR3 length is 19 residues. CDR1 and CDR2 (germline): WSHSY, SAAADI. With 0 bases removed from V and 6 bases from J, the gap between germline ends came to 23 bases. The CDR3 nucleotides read TGCGCCAGCAGTGAGTCGATGGTGAGCCTACGGGGGCAGGCCGGGGAGCTGTTTTTT. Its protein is CASSESMVSLRGQAGELFF.